This T cell receptor (beta chain) was identified in a study of cytomegalovirus exposure and HLA in healthy donors. General study findings and limits: There were some V segments, including TRBV6-2 and TRBV6-3, excluded as indistinguishable.

The PCR had 60 Vbeta and 13 Jbeta primers. The repertoire was sequenced with immunoSEQ multiplex PCR; TCRdb's copy has only in-frame clones and lacks some. This table has 60,000 to 90,000 clones, about 73% appearing once. The CDR3 is 15 residues long. Germline CDR1 reads MNHEY; CDR2 reads SVGAGI. J was trimmed by 2 bases and V by 5 bases; bases with no gene match: 5. This clone was picked up one time. Antigen: not known. This clonotype originated in a woman aged 45-60 years in good health and CMV-seropositive. The V and J genes are TRBV6-5 and TRBJ2-3, with 9 bases lining up with TRBD1. The sequenced sample was PBMCs. CDR3 bases: TGTGCCAGCAGTCCACAGGGGGCCCTCACAGATACGCAGTATTTT. Translated: CASSPQGALTDTQYF.